These T cell receptor beta chains were read from a single sample in a study of blood T cells in healthy people across ages. TCRdb re-called the 5' RACE reads with MiXCR, one entry per CDR3 protein. This sample has 1.5 million to 2 million distinct CDR3 sequences, with 28% found just once. Material: blood. The receptors come from a woman under 40 in good health. The CDR3 runs from the conserved cysteine through the conserved F or W. The D gene is left open where the match is weak. Not every row has a clone size; where given, it reads once, few, many or a size class.

clone_size,v_call,d_call,j_call,cdr3_nt,cdr3_aa
-,TRBV6-5,-,TRBJ2-7,TGTGCCAGCAGTTATTCGGGATTCCCCTACGAGCAGTACTTC,CASSYSGFPYEQYF
-,TRBV7-3,-,TRBJ2-1,TGTGCCAGCAGCTCTTATATCCTCCTTGGAGCAGGGGACTACAATGAGCAGTTCTTC,CASSSYILLGAGDYNEQFF
few,TRBV16,-,TRBJ2-5,TGTGCCAGCAGCCAATTACAGTCGGAGACCCAGTACTTC,CASSQLQSETQYF
-,TRBV6-5,-,TRBJ2-1,TGTGCCAGCAGTTACTCGAAGAGAGGGGCCTACAATGAGCAGTTCTTC,CASSYSKRGAYNEQFF
-,TRBV28,TRBD1,TRBJ1-2,TGTGCCAGCAGTTTAGTGATCCAGGGGGCGCGCGGCTACACCTTC,CASSLVIQGARGYTF
few,TRBV18,TRBD1,TRBJ2-6,TGTGCCAGCTCACCCCGGACAGGGAGTCTATCTGGGGCCAACGTCCTGACTTTC,CASSPRTGSLSGANVLTF
-,TRBV6-1,-,TRBJ1-5,TGTGCCAGCAGTGAAAGGGAACAGAGCGATCAGCCCCAGCATTTT,CASSEREQSDQPQHF
many,TRBV12-3/TRBV12-4,-,TRBJ1-2,TGTGCCAGCAGTTTAGAGGGTGGGCTGGGCTACACCTTC,CASSLEGGLGYTF
many,TRBV12-3/TRBV12-4,-,TRBJ2-7,TGTGCCAGCAGTTCCACAGCGTCTCTCTACGAGCAGTACTTC,CASSSTASLYEQYF
-,TRBV28,-,TRBJ1-1,TGTGCCAGCAGTTTCCCCAGGGAGGTAAACACTGAAGCTTTCTTT,CASSFPREVNTEAFF
few,TRBV27,-,TRBJ1-2,TGTGCCAGCAGCCTTATACCCCGGGGTGGCTACACCTTC,CASSLIPRGGYTF
few,TRBV20-1,-,TRBJ2-1,TGCAGTGCCAGGAGGGAGGGGGGTTCCTACAATGAGCAGTTCTTC,CSARREGGSYNEQFF
many,TRBV29-1,TRBD2,TRBJ2-7,TGCAGCGTTGCTTCCCGGGGGGACGAGCAGTACTTC,CSVASRGDEQYF
few,TRBV7-2,-,TRBJ2-7,TGTGCCAGCAGCTTAAGCTTAGGGCCAGCCTACGAGCAGTACTTC,CASSLSLGPAYEQYF
few,TRBV28,-,TRBJ2-7,TGTCGTGTGGGCGGGGCCTCCTACGAGCAGTACTTC,CRVGGASYEQYF
many,TRBV3-1,-,TRBJ2-1,TGTGCCAGCAGCGAACGGGGTTCCTACAATGAGCAGTTCTTC,CASSERGSYNEQFF
-,TRBV2,TRBD2,TRBJ2-1,TGTGCCAGCAAGGGACTAGCGGGACCTAATGAGCAGTTCTTC,CASKGLAGPNEQFF
-,TRBV11-2,-,TRBJ2-6,TGTGTCGTCTGGCCAGGGGCTGGGGCCAACGTCCTGACTTTC,CVVWPGAGANVLTF
many,TRBV29-1,TRBD1,TRBJ2-4,TGCAGCGTGGAAACCTTGACAGGGAAGCACATTCAGTACTTC,CSVETLTGKHIQYF
-,TRBV5-4,TRBD1,TRBJ2-5,TGTGCCAGTAGCGAAGGACAGGGGCCGGTGATCCAAGAGACCCAGTACTTC,CASSEGQGPVIQETQYF
-,TRBV29-1,-,TRBJ2-1,TGCAGCGTTCGACTAGACACAGAGGGGAATGAGCAGTTCTTC,CSVRLDTEGNEQFF
many,TRBV15,-,TRBJ2-1,TGTGCCACCAGCAGAGTAGGCAGCGCCTCCTACAATGAGCAGTTCTTC,CATSRVGSASYNEQFF
-,TRBV5-1,-,TRBJ2-7,TGCGCCAGCAGCTCGGCGGGATGCTACGAGCAGTACTTC,CASSSAGCYEQYF
-,TRBV9,TRBD1,TRBJ1-2,TGTGCCAGCAGCGCTAAGATGGGACAGGGGAGAAACTATGGCTACACCTTC,CASSAKMGQGRNYGYTF
-,TRBV7-6,TRBD1,TRBJ1-6,TGTGCCAGCAGCCCTGAGGGACAGGGGGCCCCAAATTCACTCCTCCACTTT,CASSPEGQGAPNSLLHF
few,TRBV12-3/TRBV12-4,TRBD2,TRBJ2-5,TGTGCCAGCGGGTCTAGCGGGATTTGGGAGACCCAGTACTTC,CASGSSGIWETQYF
few,TRBV20-1,TRBD1,TRBJ2-1,TGCAGTGCAGAACCGGGACAGGGATACAATGAGCAGTTCTTC,CSAEPGQGYNEQFF
few,TRBV24-1,TRBD2,TRBJ2-1,TGTGCCACCAGTGATCCTAGCGGGAGACTCAATGAGCAGTTCTTC,CATSDPSGRLNEQFF
-,TRBV29-1,-,TRBJ1-1,TGCAGCGTCAGGGCGGGGAACACTGAAGCTTTCTTT,CSVRAGNTEAFF
few,TRBV7-2,-,TRBJ2-3,TGTGCCAGCAGCCTCCCAAAGGGGGAATACACAGATACGCAGTATTTT,CASSLPKGEYTDTQYF
few,TRBV20-1,-,TRBJ1-2,TGCAGTGCTAGTGGTGACCGCGCGCGGGGCTACACCTTC,CSASGDRARGYTF
few,TRBV6-6,TRBD1,TRBJ1-2,TGTGCCAGCAGTTACTCCGGACAGGGGTACTATGGCTACACCTTC,CASSYSGQGYYGYTF
few,TRBV7-9,-,TRBJ1-2,TGTGCCAGCAGTCTGACAGTCCATGGCTACACCTTC,CASSLTVHGYTF
-,TRBV7-2,TRBD2,TRBJ2-1,TGTGCCAGCAGCTTAGGAACTAGCGGGAGGGCCGAGCAGTTCTTC,CASSLGTSGRAEQFF
few,TRBV20-1,TRBD2,TRBJ2-1,TGCAGTGCTCCCCCCGTAGCGGGGGGGCCGAATGAGCAGTTCTTC,CSAPPVAGGPNEQFF
-,TRBV11-2,-,TRBJ1-4,TGTGCCAGCAGCTTGTTCAAAGAAAAACTGTTTTTT,CASSLFKEKLFF
-,TRBV9,TRBD2,TRBJ2-1,TGTGCCAGCAGCGAGGGGGCCGGGACTAGCGGGAATGAGCAGTTCTTC,CASSEGAGTSGNEQFF
-,TRBV7-2,-,TRBJ2-3,TGTGCCAGCAGCTCCCCCCCCACTCAAGGAGATACGCAGTATTTT,CASSSPPTQGDTQYF
few,TRBV4-1,TRBD1,TRBJ2-5,TGCGCCAGCAGCCCCAACGGACAGGGAGGAGAGACCCAGTACTTC,CASSPNGQGGETQYF
few,TRBV30,TRBD1,TRBJ2-3,TGTGCCTGGGGGACAGGAGATACGCAGTATTTT,CAWGTGDTQYF
-,TRBV20-1,-,TRBJ1-1,TGCAGTGCTGGACCCCTTGGAGAGACGAACACTGAAGCTTTCTTT,CSAGPLGETNTEAFF